These T cell receptor beta chains were read from a single sample in a study of response to subunit inactivated influenza vaccine. TCRdb re-called the RT-PCR reads with MiXCR, one entry per CDR3 protein. The sample lists hundreds of thousands of distinct CDR3 sequences; 10% to 15% were seen once. This specimen was PBMCs from blood, taken 45 days after vaccination. The source of these receptors is a man in his fifties or sixties who received an inactivated influenza vaccine. Both conserved end residues are part of each CDR3. D genes are given only for firm matches. Size is omitted from some rows. Given values are once, few, many or a class for expanded clones.

cdr3_length: 16
d_call: TRBD1
v_call: TRBV28
clone_size: NA
j_call: TRBJ2-7
cdr3_nt: TGTGCCAGCAGTTTATCTACAGGGGGTCGCTCCTACGAGCAGTACTTC
cdr3_aa: CASSLSTGGRSYEQYF

cdr3_length: 15
d_call: TRBD1
v_call: TRBV28
clone_size: few
j_call: TRBJ1-1
cdr3_nt: TGTGCCAGCAGTCCTTCGCGGACAGGGCCGAAAGAAGCTTTCTTT
cdr3_aa: CASSPSRTGPKEAFF

cdr3_length: 16
d_call: TRBD1
v_call: TRBV18
clone_size: NA
j_call: TRBJ1-5
cdr3_nt: TGTGCCAGCTCGCGGACAGGGGGGAGTAGCAATCAGCCCCAGCATTTT
cdr3_aa: CASSRTGGSSNQPQHF

cdr3_length: 14
d_call: TRBD1
v_call: TRBV7-9
clone_size: NA
j_call: TRBJ2-5
cdr3_nt: TGTGCCAGCAGACATACCCGGGACAGAGAGACCCAGTACTTC
cdr3_aa: CASRHTRDRETQYF

cdr3_length: 13
d_call: NA
v_call: TRBV5-1
clone_size: NA
j_call: TRBJ2-5
cdr3_nt: TGCGCCAGCAGCGACCCGGGCCAAGAGACCCAGTACTTC
cdr3_aa: CASSDPGQETQYF

cdr3_length: 15
d_call: NA
v_call: TRBV27
clone_size: NA
j_call: TRBJ2-7
cdr3_nt: TGTGCCAGCAGTTTAAGGGCGTGGGATCCCTACGAGCAGTACTTC
cdr3_aa: CASSLRAWDPYEQYF

cdr3_length: 15
d_call: TRBD1
v_call: TRBV5-1
clone_size: NA
j_call: TRBJ2-1
cdr3_nt: TGCGCCAGCCAAACCGGGACAGGGGCCTACAATGAGCAGTTCTTC
cdr3_aa: CASQTGTGAYNEQFF

cdr3_length: 16
d_call: NA
v_call: TRBV6-5
clone_size: few
j_call: TRBJ2-5
cdr3_nt: TGTGCCAGCAGTTACTGGGGACACCAGTACCAAGAGACCCAGTACTTC
cdr3_aa: CASSYWGHQYQETQYF

cdr3_length: 13
d_call: NA
v_call: TRBV5-6
clone_size: NA
j_call: TRBJ2-7
cdr3_nt: TGTGCCATCAGCACCGGGCTCGTATTCCCGCAGTACTTC
cdr3_aa: CAISTGLVFPQYF

cdr3_length: 16
d_call: NA
v_call: TRBV15
clone_size: NA
j_call: TRBJ1-6
cdr3_nt: TGTGCCACCAGCAGAGAGAACCTGGCCTATAATTCACCCCTCCACTTT
cdr3_aa: CATSRENLAYNSPLHF

cdr3_length: 14
d_call: NA
v_call: TRBV7-6
clone_size: NA
j_call: TRBJ2-7
cdr3_nt: TGTGCCAGCAGCTTAGAATTAGCCACGGCCGAGCAGTACTTC
cdr3_aa: CASSLELATAEQYF

cdr3_length: 16
d_call: TRBD2
v_call: TRBV4-3
clone_size: NA
j_call: TRBJ2-5
cdr3_nt: TGCGCCAGCAGCCAGATATCGGGGGGGGAGGGAGAGACCCAGTACTTC
cdr3_aa: CASSQISGGEGETQYF

cdr3_length: 15
d_call: TRBD2
v_call: TRBV2
clone_size: NA
j_call: TRBJ2-1
cdr3_nt: TGTGCCAGCAGTGAAACTAGCGGGGGCCTTGGATGGCAGTTCTTC
cdr3_aa: CASSETSGGLGWQFF

cdr3_length: 17
d_call: NA
v_call: TRBV28
clone_size: NA
j_call: TRBJ2-7
cdr3_nt: TGTGCCAGCAGTTTACCCGTGACCCGGGTAGCAGGCTACGAGCAGTACTTC
cdr3_aa: CASSLPVTRVAGYEQYF

cdr3_length: 14
d_call: NA
v_call: TRBV10-3
clone_size: few
j_call: TRBJ1-2
cdr3_nt: TGTGCCATCAGTGAGTCGGGACGGGATCTGAGCTACACCTTC
cdr3_aa: CAISESGRDLSYTF

cdr3_length: 15
d_call: TRBD2
v_call: TRBV20-1
clone_size: NA
j_call: TRBJ2-7
cdr3_nt: TGCAGTGCTAGGGCCTTGCGGGGGGACTCCTACGAGCAGTACTTC
cdr3_aa: CSARALRGDSYEQYF

cdr3_length: 11
d_call: NA
v_call: TRBV20-1
clone_size: few
j_call: TRBJ2-7
cdr3_nt: TGCAGTGCTAGTTGGGTGAGCGAGCAGTACTTC
cdr3_aa: CSASWVSEQYF

cdr3_length: 16
d_call: TRBD2
v_call: TRBV14
clone_size: few
j_call: TRBJ2-1
cdr3_nt: TGTGCCAGCAGCCCGGGGACTAGCGGGGCCCTTTATGAGCAGTTCTTC
cdr3_aa: CASSPGTSGALYEQFF

cdr3_length: 15
d_call: NA
v_call: TRBV7-2
clone_size: NA
j_call: TRBJ1-6
cdr3_nt: TGTGCCAGCAGCTTAGATCGCCTTAGTAATTCACCCCTCCACTTT
cdr3_aa: CASSLDRLSNSPLHF

cdr3_length: 21
d_call: TRBD2
v_call: TRBV10-3
clone_size: many
j_call: TRBJ2-2
cdr3_nt: TGTGCCATCAGTGAGAGGCCCTATCTAGCGGGAGAGATCTCGAACACCGGGGAGCTGTTTTTT
cdr3_aa: CAISERPYLAGEISNTGELFF

cdr3_length: 15
d_call: NA
v_call: TRBV27
clone_size: NA
j_call: TRBJ2-6
cdr3_nt: TGTGCCAGCGCCAAAACTGCTTCTGGGGCCAACGTCCTGACTTTC
cdr3_aa: CASAKTASGANVLTF

cdr3_length: 15
d_call: TRBD1
v_call: TRBV5-1
clone_size: few
j_call: TRBJ2-1
cdr3_nt: TGCGCCAGCGCTGTCATCGGGGACAGGGTTGATGAGCAGTTCTTC
cdr3_aa: CASAVIGDRVDEQFF

cdr3_length: 16
d_call: TRBD1
v_call: TRBV4-3
clone_size: NA
j_call: TRBJ2-7
cdr3_nt: TGCGCCAGCAGCCGGGAGGCCCGGACAGGGCCCCACGAGCAGTACTTC
cdr3_aa: CASSREARTGPHEQYF

cdr3_length: 21
d_call: NA
v_call: TRBV11-2
clone_size: few
j_call: TRBJ2-1
cdr3_nt: TGTGCCAGCAGCTTCCCCCGACAGGGATTCGAACTAGCGGTGAACTACAATGAGCAGTTCTTC
cdr3_aa: CASSFPRQGFELAVNYNEQFF

cdr3_length: 16
d_call: TRBD1
v_call: TRBV7-2
clone_size: few
j_call: TRBJ2-2
cdr3_nt: TGTGCCAGCAGTATAAGACAGGGGACCAACACCGGGGAGCTGTTTTTT
cdr3_aa: CASSIRQGTNTGELFF

cdr3_length: 13
d_call: NA
v_call: TRBV7-2
clone_size: many
j_call: TRBJ2-7
cdr3_nt: TGTGCCAGCAGCCCCGGAAGGTCCTACGAGCAGTACTTC
cdr3_aa: CASSPGRSYEQYF

cdr3_length: 15
d_call: NA
v_call: TRBV6-2/TRBV6-3
clone_size: NA
j_call: TRBJ1-1
cdr3_nt: TGTGCCAGCAGTTACAGGGGAGGGGTGAACACTGAAGCTTTCTTT
cdr3_aa: CASSYRGGVNTEAFF

cdr3_length: 16
d_call: TRBD2
v_call: TRBV20-1
clone_size: NA
j_call: TRBJ2-3
cdr3_nt: TGCAGTGCTAGTCCGCGGACTAGCTATGGCACAGATACGCAGTATTTT
cdr3_aa: CSASPRTSYGTDTQYF

cdr3_length: 16
d_call: NA
v_call: TRBV29-1
clone_size: NA
j_call: TRBJ2-1
cdr3_nt: TGCAGCGTTGAAGGCGGGTTCCAAAGCTCCTACAATGAGCAGTTCTTC
cdr3_aa: CSVEGGFQSSYNEQFF

cdr3_length: 10
d_call: TRBD2
v_call: TRBV20-1
clone_size: NA
j_call: TRBJ2-1
cdr3_nt: TGCAGTGCCCCTAGCGGGAGACTGTTCTTC
cdr3_aa: CSAPSGRLFF

cdr3_length: 14
d_call: NA
v_call: TRBV5-4
clone_size: NA
j_call: TRBJ2-5
cdr3_nt: TGTGCCAGCAGCTTGGGAGGGGTTTCAGAGACCCAGTACTTC
cdr3_aa: CASSLGGVSETQYF

cdr3_length: 14
d_call: NA
v_call: TRBV2
clone_size: NA
j_call: TRBJ2-7
cdr3_nt: TGTGCCAGCAGCGACACGCCCCAGGGCTACGAGCAGTACTTC
cdr3_aa: CASSDTPQGYEQYF

cdr3_length: 14
d_call: NA
v_call: TRBV29-1
clone_size: few
j_call: TRBJ2-7
cdr3_nt: TGCAGCGTATGCAGGACTGGAAGCACCTACGAGCAGTACTTC
cdr3_aa: CSVCRTGSTYEQYF

cdr3_length: 17
d_call: NA
v_call: TRBV20-1
clone_size: many
j_call: TRBJ2-1
cdr3_nt: TGCAGTGCTAGAGAAGAGGGGACCCGGACCAGCGGGAATGAGCAGTTCTTC
cdr3_aa: CSAREEGTRTSGNEQFF

cdr3_length: 14
d_call: TRBD1
v_call: TRBV6-5
clone_size: many
j_call: TRBJ2-7
cdr3_nt: TGTGCCAGCAGCTACGACAGGGCTCAGTACGAGCAGTACTTC
cdr3_aa: CASSYDRAQYEQYF

cdr3_length: 14
d_call: TRBD2
v_call: TRBV28
clone_size: few
j_call: TRBJ2-5
cdr3_nt: TGTGCCAGCAAGACTAGCGGGACCCAAGAGACCCAGTACTTC
cdr3_aa: CASKTSGTQETQYF

cdr3_length: 17
d_call: TRBD1
v_call: TRBV11-2
clone_size: NA
j_call: TRBJ2-1
cdr3_nt: TGTGCCAGCAGTCCTTTGCTGGGACAGGTCCCCTACAATGAGCAGTTCTTC
cdr3_aa: CASSPLLGQVPYNEQFF

cdr3_length: 13
d_call: NA
v_call: TRBV10-2
clone_size: NA
j_call: TRBJ2-4
cdr3_nt: TGCGCCACCAGTGAAGGGCAGAAAAACATTCAGTACTTC
cdr3_aa: CATSEGQKNIQYF

cdr3_length: 14
d_call: NA
v_call: TRBV7-2
clone_size: NA
j_call: TRBJ2-5
cdr3_nt: TGTGCCAGCAGCGTCCGGGACTGGGAGGAGACCCAGTACTTC
cdr3_aa: CASSVRDWEETQYF

cdr3_length: 13
d_call: NA
v_call: TRBV6-1
clone_size: NA
j_call: TRBJ2-3
cdr3_nt: TGTGCCAGCAGTACCTTAGCAGGAGATACGCAGTATTTT
cdr3_aa: CASSTLAGDTQYF

cdr3_length: 15
d_call: NA
v_call: TRBV6-5
clone_size: few
j_call: TRBJ2-5
cdr3_nt: TGTGCCAGCAGTTACCCAACAGGGTTCCAAGAGACCCAGTACTTC
cdr3_aa: CASSYPTGFQETQYF

cdr3_length: 15
d_call: NA
v_call: TRBV12-3/TRBV12-4
clone_size: many
j_call: TRBJ2-1
cdr3_nt: TGTGCCAGCAGTTTAAGGAGGGGGACAACCCCTGAGCAGTTCTTC
cdr3_aa: CASSLRRGTTPEQFF

cdr3_length: 12
d_call: NA
v_call: TRBV12-3/TRBV12-4
clone_size: NA
j_call: TRBJ2-3
cdr3_nt: TGTGCCAGCGCCACCTCTGCTGATACGCAGTATTTT
cdr3_aa: CASATSADTQYF

cdr3_length: 13
d_call: NA
v_call: TRBV20-1
clone_size: NA
j_call: TRBJ2-3
cdr3_nt: TGCAGTGCTAGGGCCCTAGACACAGATACGCAGTATTTT
cdr3_aa: CSARALDTDTQYF

cdr3_length: 15
d_call: NA
v_call: TRBV27
clone_size: few
j_call: TRBJ1-1
cdr3_nt: TGTGCCAGCAGTTTAAACCCCAGGGTGGGAACTGAAGCTTTCTTT
cdr3_aa: CASSLNPRVGTEAFF

cdr3_length: 15
d_call: TRBD2
v_call: TRBV20-1
clone_size: few
j_call: TRBJ2-1
cdr3_nt: TGCAGTGCTAGACCGGGACTAGCGGGAAGCTATGAGCAGTTCTTC
cdr3_aa: CSARPGLAGSYEQFF

cdr3_length: 14
d_call: NA
v_call: TRBV11-1
clone_size: few
j_call: TRBJ1-1
cdr3_nt: TGTGCCAGCAGCAGAGACAGGCAGAACACTGAAGCTTTCTTT
cdr3_aa: CASSRDRQNTEAFF

cdr3_length: 14
d_call: TRBD1
v_call: TRBV7-9
clone_size: many
j_call: TRBJ2-7
cdr3_nt: TGTGCCAGCAGCTCAATTACAGGGGTCTACGAGCAGTACTTC
cdr3_aa: CASSSITGVYEQYF

cdr3_length: 12
d_call: NA
v_call: TRBV20-1
clone_size: NA
j_call: TRBJ1-2
cdr3_nt: TGCAGTGCGCGCAGGGATGGTGCTGGCTACACCTTC
cdr3_aa: CSARRDGAGYTF

cdr3_length: 13
d_call: NA
v_call: TRBV29-1
clone_size: many
j_call: TRBJ1-2
cdr3_nt: TGCAGCGTTGACCATCGACGGGGCTATGGCTACACCTTC
cdr3_aa: CSVDHRRGYGYTF

cdr3_length: 13
d_call: NA
v_call: TRBV28
clone_size: many
j_call: TRBJ2-7
cdr3_nt: TGTGCCAGCAGTGAGAGTATGAGGTACGAGCAGTACTTC
cdr3_aa: CASSESMRYEQYF

cdr3_length: 14
d_call: TRBD1
v_call: TRBV4-2
clone_size: NA
j_call: TRBJ2-7
cdr3_nt: TGTGCCAGGGGCCCCAGGGGGTCCCCCTACGAGCAGTACTTC
cdr3_aa: CARGPRGSPYEQYF

cdr3_length: 16
d_call: TRBD2
v_call: TRBV6-2/TRBV6-3
clone_size: many
j_call: TRBJ2-2
cdr3_nt: TGTGCCAGCAGTCAGGCGGGGGAGAGGGACACCGGGGAGCTGTTTTTT
cdr3_aa: CASSQAGERDTGELFF

cdr3_length: 15
d_call: TRBD1
v_call: TRBV7-9
clone_size: few
j_call: TRBJ2-3
cdr3_nt: TGTGCCAGCAGCTACGGACAGGGGAACACAGATACGCAGTATTTT
cdr3_aa: CASSYGQGNTDTQYF

cdr3_length: 21
d_call: TRBD2
v_call: TRBV6-2/TRBV6-3
clone_size: NA
j_call: TRBJ2-3
cdr3_nt: TGTGCCAGCAGTTACTCGTGGTCCACCGCTAGCGGGGGACCTAGCACAGATACGCAGTATTTT
cdr3_aa: CASSYSWSTASGGPSTDTQYF